The rows below give T cell receptor beta chains drawn from one sample of a study of T cell repertoires in cytomegalovirus infection. TCRdb passed the reads through MiXCR, listing each CDR3 protein once. The data contain approximately 630,000 distinct CDR3 sequences, 20% to 25% of them singletons. Material: CD8+ T cells from PBMCs. These receptors all stem from a human donor in good health (CMV status not recorded). Some clones in this sample may be carry-over from other donors' samples. Each CDR3 is given with its conserved first and last residue. D genes are given only for firm matches. Clone size is shown for a subset of rows, as once, few, many or a class of expanded clone.

TRBV6-6	TRBD1	TRBJ1-2	few	CASRTSTTGGGGYTF	TGTGCCAGCAGAACCTCTACGACAGGGGGCGGCGGCTACACCTTC
TRBV7-2	-	TRBJ2-5	many	CASSFPEYPETQYF	TGTGCCAGCAGCTTCCCCGAATATCCAGAGACCCAGTACTTC
TRBV12-3/TRBV12-4	-	TRBJ1-5	few	CASSLGSGKGSNQPQHF	TGTGCCAGCAGCCTTGGGTCAGGGAAGGGTAGCAATCAGCCCCAGCATTTT
TRBV18	-	TRBJ2-1	few	CASSPIRVGNLSSLMSSYNEQFF	TGTGCCAGCTCACCAATCCGAGTAGGCAACCTATCCTCGCTTATGAGCTCCTACAATGAGCAGTTCTTC
TRBV27	TRBD2	TRBJ2-3	few	CASFSGTTSTDTQYF	TGTGCCAGCTTCTCCGGGACTACAAGCACAGATACGCAGTATTTT
TRBV19	-	TRBJ1-3	-	CASSMRGRAGNTIYF	TGTGCCAGTAGTATGCGGGGGCGAGCCGGAAACACCATATATTTT
TRBV7-9	-	TRBJ2-7	-	CASSLSKSKQYF	TGTGCCAGCAGCCTATCCAAGTCCAAGCAGTACTTC
TRBV6-2/TRBV6-3	-	TRBJ2-1	-	CASSYGQNNEQFF	TGTGCCAGCAGTTACGGACAGAACAATGAGCAGTTCTTC
TRBV29-1	TRBD1	TRBJ1-1	-	CSPKGTGMGLGTEAFF	TGCAGCCCCAAAGGGACAGGGATGGGGCTGGGGACTGAAGCTTTCTTT
TRBV14	-	TRBJ1-3	few	CASSQHDRLVSGNTIYF	TGTGCCAGCAGTCAACACGACAGGCTCGTCTCTGGAAACACCATATATTTT
TRBV5-1	-	TRBJ2-3	few	CASRGDKSTDTQYF	TGCGCCAGCAGGGGGGACAAAAGCACAGATACGCAGTATTTT
TRBV5-6	TRBD1	TRBJ1-1	few	CASSLLRRTGQPRAFF	TGTGCCAGCAGCTTGTTACGCCGGACAGGGCAGCCGCGAGCTTTCTTT
TRBV15	-	TRBJ1-2	-	CATSTHGPGHRLF	TGTGCCACCAGCACTCACGGTCCGGGACACCGCCTTTTC
TRBV28	-	TRBJ2-3	few	CASSIGDLRTDTQYF	TGTGCCAGCAGTATAGGGGACTTGCGAACAGATACGCAGTATTTT
TRBV24-1	-	TRBJ2-2	few	CATSDLQGKNTGELFF	TGTGCCACCAGTGATTTGCAGGGGAAGAACACCGGGGAGCTGTTTTTT
TRBV4-1	TRBD1	TRBJ2-1	many	CASSQVFPGGNEQFF	TGCGCCAGCAGCCAAGTCTTCCCAGGGGGCAATGAGCAGTTCTTC
TRBV2	-	TRBJ1-2	few	CASSESGNYGYTF	TGTGCCAGCAGTGAATCAGGGAACTATGGCTACACCTTC
TRBV6-2/TRBV6-3	TRBD1	TRBJ1-5	few	CASSPQGHQPQHF	TGTGCCAGCAGTCCACAGGGGCATCAGCCCCAGCATTTT
TRBV6-1	-	TRBJ2-7	many	CASRGRGKTYYEQYF	TGTGCCAGCCGTGGGAGAGGGAAGACGTACTACGAGCAGTACTTC
TRBV7-9	-	TRBJ2-3	-	CASSLGTGESTDTQYF	TGTGCCAGCAGCTTAGGAACCGGAGAGAGCACAGATACGCAGTATTTT
TRBV20-1	-	TRBJ1-4	few	CSARPGPTEGPTNEKLFF	TGCAGTGCTAGACCTGGACCGACGGAGGGACCAACTAATGAAAAACTGTTTTTT
TRBV12-5	-	TRBJ1-1	many	CASGFTTSGVGTREAFF	TGTGCTAGTGGTTTTACCACCTCGGGGGTAGGAACCAGAGAAGCTTTCTTT
TRBV12-3/TRBV12-4	TRBD1	TRBJ2-7	-	CASSRGGQGPYEQYF	TGTGCCAGCAGTAGAGGGGGACAGGGACCCTACGAGCAGTACTTC
TRBV19	-	TRBJ1-2	-	CASSIGLRTVTNYGYTF	TGTGCCAGTAGTATAGGTCTCCGGACAGTTACTAACTATGGCTACACCTTC
TRBV7-6	-	TRBJ1-2	many	CASSLVLLGGYTF	TGTGCCAGCAGCTTAGTCCTTTTGGGGGGCTACACCTTC
TRBV7-9	TRBD1	TRBJ1-6	-	CASSLEGANNSPLHF	TGTGCCAGCAGCTTAGAGGGGGCGAATAATTCACCCCTCCACTTT
TRBV5-5	TRBD1	TRBJ2-7	-	CASSYFSGGSYEQYF	TGTGCCAGCAGCTACTTCTCAGGGGGCAGCTACGAGCAGTACTTC
TRBV5-1	-	TRBJ1-1	-	CASGMGVDTEAFF	TGCGCCAGCGGAATGGGGGTGGACACTGAAGCTTTCTTT
TRBV7-8	TRBD1	TRBJ1-2	many	CASSQGGDRRYGYTF	TGTGCCAGCAGCCAGGGGGGGGACAGAAGATATGGCTACACCTTC
TRBV11-1	-	TRBJ1-1	many	CASSFRTEAFF	TGTGCCAGCAGCTTTCGGACTGAAGCTTTCTTT
TRBV7-6	TRBD1	TRBJ2-7	many	CASSPRQGVDEQYF	TGTGCCAGCAGCCCACGTCAGGGGGTAGACGAGCAGTACTTC
TRBV7-9	-	TRBJ2-4	few	CASSSRRAKNIQYF	TGTGCCAGCAGCTCCCGGAGGGCCAAAAACATTCAGTACTTC
TRBV29-1	-	TRBJ2-7	few	CSVEGGTASYEQYF	TGCAGCGTTGAAGGCGGGACAGCGTCCTACGAGCAGTACTTC
TRBV28	TRBD1	TRBJ1-1	many	CASSLSRRDRDVRLNTEAFF	TGTGCCAGCAGTTTGTCCCGACGGGACAGGGATGTCAGATTGAACACTGAAGCTTTCTTT
TRBV5-4	-	TRBJ2-7	few	CASSPGQYYEQYF	TGTGCCAGCAGCCCCGGACAGTACTACGAGCAGTACTTC
TRBV11-2	-	TRBJ2-7	-	CASSLSQAYEQYF	TGTGCCAGCAGCTTATCCCAGGCGTACGAGCAGTACTTC
TRBV6-2/TRBV6-3	-	TRBJ2-6	many	CASYGLSQSSGANVLTF	TGTGCCAGCTACGGGCTGTCTCAGAGCTCTGGGGCCAACGTCCTGACTTTC